The sequence of this TCR beta chain was determined in a study of graft-versus-host responses after intestinal transplantation. Study background: Multivisceral, liver-intestinal, or isolated intestinal grafts were transplanted into recipients. All of the recipients had induction that used anti-thymocyte globulin, then tacrolimus and steroids for around three years. Study-level results: Early after transplant, HvG clones declined as circulating GvH clones peaked. Present in recipient marrow, GvH clones included some that appeared first in ileum or blood.

Only in-frame clones appear in the TCRdb table, and some are missing; sequencing was by immunoSEQ multiplex PCR. The table records under 150,000 clones, 90% of them present only once. This clone was seen just once. Its cognate antigen is unknown. The CDR3 is 15 residues long. Germline CDR1 reads MNHEY; CDR2 reads SVGAGI. V was clipped by 0 bases and J by 11 bases; unmatched bases: 12. The specimen was unstimulated CD4+ T cells sorted from spleen or lymph node cells, collected before intestinal transplant. This chain joins TRBV6-5 and TRBJ1-1, with TRBD1 matching 7 bases. The clonotype originates from a human donor who received an intestinal transplant. The chain's CDR3 is CASSYSILQGSFAFF. The CDR3 DNA reads as TGTGCCAGCAGTTACTCGATATTACAGGGGAGTTTCGCTTTCTTT.